This note documents a single T cell receptor beta chain sequence. The target of this receptor is not known. No per-base quality is available; no much larger clone lies one base away. The CDR3 measures 19 amino acids from cysteine to phenylalanine. Only the CDR3 DNA stays, 57 bases, in frame from base 1. For CDR1 and CDR2, the germline V gene lists SGDLS and YYNGEE. Trimming takes 3 bases off V and 0 bases off J; junction bases not matched to a gene: 10. The sample originates from a study of T cell changes during pregnancy in multiple sclerosis (dated by TCRdb to between 2018 and 2021). Describing the broader study: Changes in the T cell repertoire over the course of pregnancy were examined in this study in women with multiple sclerosis.

The library was built by means of the immunoSEQ multiplex PCR assay. TCRdb stores this immuneACCESS table with in-frame sequences only. Part of the clones is absent; in the studies checked, under half of the shortfall reflects unresolved V genes, and no reason is known for the rest. This sample has approximately 17,000 clones in its table, and 80% to 90% of those were observed once. The ten most abundant clones make up 8% to 10% of the sample. The source is a female donor in good health, enrolled as a control in a pregnancy study. The material sequenced was CD8+ T cells from peripheral blood mononuclear cells, taken in the second trimester of pregnancy. This chain is built from TRBV9 and TRBJ2-6; TRBD1 lines up with 9 middle nucleotides. The CDR3 region reads CASSGFGTGTSSGANVLTF. The nucleotides are TGTGCCAGCAGCGGTTTCGGGACAGGGACCAGCTCTGGGGCCAACGTCCTGACTTTC. The variable domain in full, with residues beyond the CDR3 obtained from the reference TRBV9 and TRBJ2-6 genes, is DSGVTQTPKHLITATGQRVTLRCSPRSGDLSVYWYQQSLDQGLQFLIQYYNGEERAKGNILERFSAQQFPDLHSELNLSSLELGDSALYFCASSGFGTGTSSGANVLTFGAGSRLTVL.